Following are 18 T cell receptor beta chains from one sample sequenced in a study of OX40 agonist ivuxolimab in advanced cancers. The table came from immunoSEQ multiplex PCR; TCRdb's copy has only in-frame clones and leaves some out. The sample lists 20,000 to 25,000 clones; about three quarters were seen once. This specimen consisted of CD4+ or CD8+ T cells sorted from blood, obtained in a trial of the OX40 agonist ivuxolimab. These receptors all stem from an adult with an advanced solid tumor such as melanoma, head and neck, liver or kidney cancer.

The chain carries TRBV7-2 and TRBJ1-1; TRBD1 is a possible D gene (6 bases). Looked up from germline, CDR1 is SGHTA and CDR2 is FQGNSA. CDR3 length: 15 amino acids. Trimming took off 5 bases at V and 2 bases at J, with 15 bases between the two ends. CDR3 protein: CASSPRQALNTEAFF. CDR3 DNA sequence: TGTGCCAGCAGCCCAAGACAGGCTTTAAACACTGAAGCTTTCTTT. The full variable domain, completed using reference TRBV7-2 and TRBJ1-1, is GAGVSQSPSNKVTEKGKDVELRCDPISGHTALYWYRQSLGQGLEFLIYFQGNSAPDKSGLPSDRFSAERTGGSVSTLTIQRTQQEDSAVYLCASSPRQALNTEAFFGQGTRLTVV.

This rearrangement joins TRBV6-5 to TRBJ2-4; possibly TRBD1 for D (5 bases). Germline lookup yields CDR1 MNHEY and CDR2 SVGAGI. This CDR3 is 14 amino acids long. V lost 7 bases, J lost 3 bases, and 13 bases lay in between. CDR3 region: CASNSQGVKNIQYF. CDR3 sequence (DNA): TGTGCCAGCAACTCCCAGGGCGTCAAAAACATTCAGTACTTC.

The V gene is TRBV6-5, the J gene TRBJ1-2; no definite D call. The V end lost 2 bases, the J end lost 5 bases, and 12 bases lay between the germline ends. CDR3 length: 14 amino acids. In germline, CDR1 is MNHEY, CDR2 SVGAGI. The CDR3 loop reads CASSYREGSYGYTF. The CDR3, as DNA: TGTGCCAGCAGTTACCGGGAGGGCTCTTATGGCTACACCTTC.

This sequence joins TRBV14 and TRBJ2-5; TRBD1 or TRBD2 may be the D gene (5 bases each). Germline loops: CDR1 SGHDN, CDR2 FVKESK. Between the trimmed V and J ends, which lost 8 bases and 2 bases, there was a span of 18 bases. This CDR3 spans 15 amino acids. CDR3 sequence: CASAGPGTQQETQYF. CDR3 sequence (DNA): TGTGCCAGCGCTGGGCCCGGGACCCAACAAGAGACCCAGTACTTC.

The chain couples TRBV13 to TRBJ2-5, with TRBD2 matching 11 bases. The V gene end was trimmed by 4 bases and the J gene end by 4 bases; junction bases not matched to a gene: 5. CDR1 is PRHDT and CDR2 is FYEKMQ in the germline V gene (reference sequence). This CDR3 has 15 residues. The CDR3 bases are TGTGCCAGCAGCTACATAGCGGGAGGGGGAGAGACCCAGTACTTC. Translated: CASSYIAGGGETQYF.

This chain uses TRBV2 with TRBJ1-2; D gene uncertain. There are 15 residues in the CDR3. Germline lookup yields CDR1 SNHLY and CDR2 FYNNEI. The V end lost 8 bases, the J end lost 3 bases, and 19 bases lay between the germline ends. CDR3 in amino acids: CASSEPRPADYGYTF. The CDR3 DNA is TGTGCCAGCTCGGAACCTAGGCCGGCAGACTATGGCTACACCTTC.

The rearrangement links TRBV11-2 to TRBJ1-1; a possible D gene is TRBD1 (5 bases). This CDR3 region has 14 residues. With 7 bases removed from V and 6 bases from J, the gap between germline ends came to 18 bases. Germline values: CDR1 SGHAT, CDR2 FQNNGV. DNA for the CDR3: TGTGCCAGCAAAGAAGGACGTCAGGGCCCTGAAGCTTTCTTT. Translated: CASKEGRQGPEAFF.

This clone has a single count. The chain joins TRBV27 to TRBJ2-3; 12 bases map to TRBD2. The CDR3 sequence is 20 residues long. The V gene end was trimmed by 3 bases and the J gene end by 3 bases; junction bases not matched to a gene: 16. Germline V gene lookup returns CDR1 MNHEY and CDR2 SMNVEV (reference sequence). Here the CDR3 DNA reads TGTGCCAGCAGTTTGATCCGATCTAGCGGGAGGGCCTATTTGACAGATACGCAGTATTTT. Protein product: CASSLIRSSGRAYLTDTQYF.

This rearrangement joins TRBV19 to TRBJ2-6; possibly TRBD1 or TRBD2 for D (5 bases each). CDR1 and CDR2 (germline): LNHDA, SQIVND (reference sequence). Trimming shortened V by 3 bases and J by 0 bases, and 9 bases separated the two germline ends. The CDR3 totals 16 residues. CDR3 amino acids: CASSIPRGSGANVLTF. Written as DNA, the CDR3 is TGTGCCAGTAGTATCCCGAGGGGCTCTGGGGCCAACGTCCTGACTTTC.

The rearrangement links TRBV11-2 to TRBJ2-3; 9 positions match TRBD2. The V gene's germline CDR1 is SGHAT and CDR2 FQNNGV. V lost 1 base and J lost 4; bases outside the gene matches: 9. CDR3 length: 17 amino acids. Here the CDR3 reads CASSLAGREGRADTQYF. The CDR3 DNA reads as TGTGCCAGCAGCTTAGCTGGGCGGGAGGGCCGGGCAGATACGCAGTATTTT.

The chain combines TRBV5-1 with TRBJ1-3, with TRBD1 identical over 7 bases. Looked up from germline, CDR1 is SGHRS and CDR2 is YFSETQ. J lost 0 bases, V lost 6 bases, and 3 bases had no gene match. This CDR3 has 14 amino acids. CDR3 DNA sequence: TGCGCCAGCACACAGGGGACCTCTGGAAACACCATATATTTT. Translating gives CASTQGTSGNTIYF.

This clone has more than one count but fewer than ten. The chain couples TRBV21-1 to TRBJ2-7; the D segment call TRBD2 is taken from the table without a DNA check. TRBV21-1 is listed as a pseudogene. This CDR3 contains 17 residues. The CDR3, as DNA: TGTGCCAGCAGCAAAGAGTCTAGCGGGAGAGGAGCCTACGAGCAGTACTTC. Its translation is CASSKESSGRGAYEQYF.

The chain uses TRBV6-6 and TRBJ1-5; D is unclear. CDR1 is MNHNY, CDR2 SVGAGI, per germline (reference sequence). The CDR3 covers 15 residues. With 8 bases removed from V and 2 bases from J, the gap between germline ends came to 16 bases. As DNA, the CDR3 is TGTGCCAGCTCCTCGTCCGGACGGGGCAATCAGCCCCAGCATTTT. It translates to CASSSSGRGNQPQHF.

The chain carries TRBV13 and TRBJ2-5; tentatively, D is TRBD2 (5 bases). Germline-derived CDR1 and CDR2 are PRHDT and FYEKMQ (reference sequence). Trimming took off 3 bases at V and 5 bases at J, with 10 bases between the two ends. The CDR3 is made up of 13 amino acids. The CDR3 DNA sequence: TGTGCCAGCAGCTTTGAGGGATCGGAGACCCAGTACTTC. Protein sequence: CASSFEGSETQYF.

Here the CDR3 DNA reads TGTGCCAGCAGCTTGGGACAGGGAGGTGGGTACACTGAAGCTTTCTTT. Translating gives CASSLGQGGGYTEAFF. The chain couples TRBV7-2 to TRBJ1-1; the match to TRBD1 covers 9 bases. Per germline, CDR1 SGHTA and CDR2 FQGNSA. This CDR3 region has 16 residues. Trimming cost V 3 bases and J 3 bases; bases outside gene matches: 8.

The chain combines TRBV18 with TRBJ1-5; tentatively, D is TRBD1 (6 bases). CDR1 and CDR2 (germline): KGHSH, LQKENI. The CDR3 extends over 13 amino acids. Trimming removed 4 bases from V and 5 bases from J, with 9 bases in between. The chain's CDR3 is CASSRDIDQPQHF. CDR3 bases: TGTGCCAGCTCACGGGACATCGATCAGCCCCAGCATTTT.

This clone was seen a handful of times. A read error may produce the germline difference seen at one junction end. The rearrangement links TRBV7-9 to TRBJ1-2, with D tentatively TRBD1 (5 bases). From germline, CDR1 is SEHNR and CDR2 FQNEAQ (reference sequence). The CDR3 length is 13 residues. The CDR3 bases are TGCGCCAGCAGCCAAGAGGGGAACTATGGCTACACCTTC. Amino acids: CASSQEGNYGYTF.

The V gene is TRBV5-1, the J gene TRBJ2-3, with 7 bases identical to TRBD2. From germline, CDR1 is SGHRS and CDR2 YFSETQ. Trimming cost V 4 bases and J 7 bases; bases outside gene matches: 12. This CDR3 has 15 amino acids. CDR3 sequence reads: CASSQGLGTFNTQYF. The CDR3 DNA follows: TGCGCCAGCAGCCAAGGACTAGGGACCTTTAATACGCAGTATTTT.